The 17 T cell receptor beta chains presented below share a single source sample, sequenced in a study of lymphopenia after photon versus proton radiotherapy. Some clones are missing from TCRdb's copy, which holds only in-frame ones; the method was immunoSEQ multiplex PCR. The profile shows some 29,000 clones, roughly 86% of them singletons. The sample here was peripheral blood, taken from a patient treated with proton-based radiotherapy. The receptors come from a woman aged 60-75 years with cholangiocarcinoma. Some clones in this sample may be carry-over from other donors' samples.

This clone occurred once. The genes are TRBV7-3 and TRBJ1-6; 10 bases map to TRBD1. Per the germline V gene, CDR1 is SGHTA and CDR2 is FQGTGA. The J segment lost 7 bases and the V segment lost 5 bases, leaving 5 bases of the junction unmatched. The CDR3 covers 15 residues. CDR3 bases: TGTGCCAGCAGCCCCCAGGGACAGGGGAATTCACCCCTCCACTTT. Its translation is CASSPQGQGNSPLHF.

The chain has TRBV19 and TRBJ2-4, with D hard to call. The CDR3 runs 14 residues. V was pared by 10 bases and J by 0 bases, with 13 bases between. The germline gives CDR1 LNHDA, CDR2 SQIVND (reference sequence). CDR3 in amino acids: CATGPPGAKNIQYF. DNA for the CDR3: TGTGCCACCGGACCGCCAGGAGCCAAAAACATTCAGTACTTC.

The chain joins TRBV6-6 to TRBJ1-2, with 9 bases lining up with TRBD1. Germline V lookup: CDR1 MNHNY, CDR2 SVGAGI (reference sequence). The CDR3 is 13 amino acids. After removal of 10 bases from V and 2 bases from J, the junction contained 5 bases not matched to a gene. The CDR3 here is CATMGTGNYGYTF. In DNA, the CDR3 is TGTGCCACGATGGGGACAGGGAACTATGGCTACACCTTC.

The chain carries TRBV5-1 and TRBJ1-2; tentative D call: TRBD1 (6 bases). The CDR3 contains 13 residues. In germline, CDR1 is SGHRS, CDR2 YFSETQ. The V end was cut by 0 bases, the J end by 6 bases, with 9 bases between. Here the CDR3 reads CASSLAGADGYTF. The CDR3, as DNA: TGCGCCAGCAGCTTGGCAGGGGCCGATGGCTACACCTTC.

The J gene is TRBJ2-6, the V gene TRBV5-4, with 10 bases identical to TRBD1. The germline V gene encodes CDR1 SGHNT and CDR2 YYREEE (reference sequence). The CDR3 contains 18 residues. With V trimmed by 4 bases and J by 0 bases, 7 bases remained unmatched. CDR3: CASSPSTGGPSGANVLTF. Here the CDR3 DNA reads TGTGCCAGCAGCCCGTCGACAGGGGGCCCCTCTGGGGCCAACGTCCTGACTTTC.

The chain joins TRBV20-1 to TRBJ2-5; D not certain. Matching the DNA end better, TRBJ2-7 makes the J call doubtful. The germline V gene has CDR1 DFQATT and CDR2 SNEGSKA (reference sequence). The CDR3 has 11 residues. DNA for the CDR3: TGCAGTGCTCCTCAGAGTGGCGAGCAGTACTTC. This translates into CSAPQSGEQYF.

The V call is TRBV29-1, the J call TRBJ2-6, with D perhaps TRBD1 (5 bases). This CDR3 has 15 amino acids. The germline gives CDR1 SQVTM, CDR2 ANQGSEA. V was shortened by 6 bases and J by 1 base, with 13 bases between the two germline ends. CDR3 DNA sequence: TGCAGCGTGAGCACCCAGGGATCTGGGGCCAACGTCCTGACTTTC. Amino acid sequence: CSVSTQGSGANVLTF.

This chain links TRBV5-1 with TRBJ2-2; possibly TRBD1 for D (6 bases). Germline assignment: CDR1 SGHRS and CDR2 YFSETQ. V was shortened by 4 bases and J by 8 bases, with 15 bases between the two germline ends. The CDR3 has 14 residues. The CDR3 DNA is TGCGCCAGCAGCAATCCGACAGGTGGGGGGGAGCTGTTTTTT. Residues: CASSNPTGGGELFF.

The chain links TRBV7-2 to TRBJ2-1; a weak D match, TRBD2 (6 bases). V lost 1 base to trimming and J lost 12 bases, with 13 bases between them. Looked up from germline, CDR1 is SGHTA and CDR2 is FQGNSA. CDR3 size: 13 residues. CDR3 sequence reads: CASSLVLAQRQFF. The CDR3 bases are TGTGCCAGCAGCTTAGTACTAGCACAAAGGCAGTTCTTC.

This chain uses TRBV27 with TRBJ1-2, with TRBD1 matching over 12 bases. The germline V gene has CDR1 MNHEY and CDR2 SMNVEV (reference sequence). V shed 2 bases and J 8 bases; nucleotides not matched to a gene: 9. CDR3 length: 16 residues. DNA of the CDR3: TGTGCCAGCAGTTTAGGCGCTGGGACAGGGGGCATCGGCTACACCTTC. Translated, it gives CASSLGAGTGGIGYTF.

The rearrangement links TRBV2 to TRBJ2-5, with D uncertain. Germline V lookup: CDR1 SNHLY, CDR2 FYNNEI. This CDR3 is 13 amino acids long. V was pared by 10 bases and J by 10 bases, with 22 bases between. CDR3 sequence (DNA): TGTGCCACCAACCCAGTATTCAGCGAGTACCAGTACTTC. As protein: CATNPVFSEYQYF.

The gene calls are TRBV7-2 and TRBJ2-7; 11 nucleotides agree with TRBD2. Germline V lookup: CDR1 SGHTA, CDR2 FQGNSA. The CDR3 is 12 amino acids. The trim removed 4 bases at V and 12 bases at J, leaving 5 bases unmatched. CDR3 DNA sequence: TGTGCCAGCAGCTCGCCGGGACTAGCGGCGTACTTC. The encoded protein is CASSSPGLAAYF.

The chain carries TRBV14 and TRBJ2-1; maybe TRBD1 (6 bases). CDR1 and CDR2 (germline): SGHDN, FVKESK. The CDR3 contains 17 residues. V was clipped by 0 bases and J by 8 bases, with 20 bases between them. CDR3 sequence reads: CASSQDYLFRGGYEQFF. The CDR3 nucleotides are TGTGCCAGCAGCCAAGACTATTTGTTCAGGGGTGGCTATGAGCAGTTCTTC. Full variable domain (missing parts from reference TRBV14 and TRBJ2-1): EAGVTQFPSHSVIEKGQTVTLRCDPISGHDNLYWYRRVMGKEIKFLLHFVKESKQDESGMPNNRFLAERTGGTYSTLKVQPAELEDSGVYFCASSQDYLFRGGYEQFFGPGTRLTVL.

This chain links TRBV6-5 with TRBJ2-7, with TRBD1 identical over 7 bases. CDR1 and CDR2 from the germline V gene are MNHEY and SVGAGI. The CDR3 sequence is 15 residues long. V dropped 0 bases and J dropped 5; count of bases not matched to a gene: 7. The CDR3 DNA reads TGTGCCAGCAGTTACTCCGGGACAGTGGGTGACGAGCAGTACTTC. It yields the protein CASSYSGTVGDEQYF.

J is TRBJ1-2 and V is TRBV5-8; no firm D call. V gave up 4 bases and J gave up 2 bases, with 18 bases separating them. CDR1 and CDR2 from the germline V gene are SGHTS and YDEGEE. The CDR3 runs 16 residues. The CDR3 spells CASSPQTVMGNYGYTF. CDR3 bases: TGTGCCAGCAGCCCGCAGACCGTAATGGGCAACTATGGCTACACCTTC.

This sequence joins TRBV19 and TRBJ1-6; D is unclear. V lost 5 bases and J 10 bases, leaving 9 bases between the germline ends. In germline, CDR1 is LNHDA, CDR2 SQIVND (reference sequence). The length of the CDR3 is 12 residues. This chain's CDR3 is CASSLGLSPLHF. DNA of the CDR3: TGTGCCAGTAGTCTAGGTCTGTCACCCCTCCACTTT.

The chain combines TRBV5-1 with TRBJ2-7; 9 bases line up with TRBD1. CDR1 SGHRS and CDR2 YFSETQ come from the germline V gene. There are 16 residues in the CDR3. The V segment lost 4 bases and the J segment 6 bases; nucleotides outside the gene matches: 14. Written as DNA, the CDR3 is TGCGCCAGCAGCCAGATGACGGGACAGGGCGTGTCCGAGCAGTACTTC. This encodes CASSQMTGQGVSEQYF. Combining the CDR3 with reference TRBV5-1 and TRBJ2-7 gives the whole variable domain KAGVTQTPRYLIKTRGQQVTLSCSPISGHRSVSWYQQTPGQGLQFLFEYFSETQRNKGNFPGRFSGRQFSNSRSEMNVSTLELGDSALYLCASSQMTGQGVSEQYFGPGTRLTVT.